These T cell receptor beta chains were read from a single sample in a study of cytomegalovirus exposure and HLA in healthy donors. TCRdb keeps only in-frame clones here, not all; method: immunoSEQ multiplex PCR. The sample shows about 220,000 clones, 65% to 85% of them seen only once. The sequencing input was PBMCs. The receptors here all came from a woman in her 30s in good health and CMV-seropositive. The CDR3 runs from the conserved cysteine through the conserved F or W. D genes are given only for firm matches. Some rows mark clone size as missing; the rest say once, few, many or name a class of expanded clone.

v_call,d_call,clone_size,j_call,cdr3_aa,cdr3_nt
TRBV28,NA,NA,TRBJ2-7,CASSLDVNYEQYF,TGTGCCAGCAGCCTGGACGTGAACTACGAGCAGTACTTC
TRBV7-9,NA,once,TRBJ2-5,CASMRETQYF,TGTGCCAGCATGAGGGAGACCCAGTACTTC
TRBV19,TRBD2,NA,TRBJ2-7,CASSNLAGGYEQYF,TGTGCCAGTAGTAACCTAGCGGGAGGTTACGAGCAGTACTTC
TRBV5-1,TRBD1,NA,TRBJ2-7,CASSLTGDVYYEQYF,TGCGCCAGCAGCTTGACAGGGGATGTTTACTACGAGCAGTACTTC
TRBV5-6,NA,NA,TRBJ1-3,CASSFGNTIYF,TGTGCCAGCAGCTTTGGGAACACCATATATTTT
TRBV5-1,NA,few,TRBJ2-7,CASSLEGVKQYF,TGCGCCAGCAGCTTGGAGGGGGTAAAGCAGTACTTC
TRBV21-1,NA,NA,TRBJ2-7,CASSKEYSGALKIYEQYF,TGTGCCAGCAGCAAAGAGTATTCCGGGGCTCTAAAAATCTACGAGCAGTACTTC
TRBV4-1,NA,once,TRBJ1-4,CASSQGIVEKLFF,TGCGCCAGCAGCCAAGGGATCGTTGAAAAACTGTTTTTT
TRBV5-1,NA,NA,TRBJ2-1,CASSQISGLRHEQFF,TGCGCCAGCAGCCAGATTAGCGGACTTCGTCATGAGCAGTTCTTC
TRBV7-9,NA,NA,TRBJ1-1,CASSPPGVFSTEAFF,TGTGCCAGCAGCCCGCCGGGGGTGTTTAGCACTGAAGCTTTCTTT
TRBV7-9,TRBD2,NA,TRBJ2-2,CASSDRLAENTGELFF,TGTGCCAGCAGCGATAGACTAGCGGAAAACACCGGGGAGCTGTTTTTT
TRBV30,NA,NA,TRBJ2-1,CAWSEVYGSEQFF,TGTGCCTGGAGTGAGGTTTACGGTTCCGAGCAGTTCTTC
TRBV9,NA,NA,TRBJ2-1,CASSAFSGSPYNEQFF,TGTGCCAGCAGCGCGTTTAGCGGCAGCCCCTACAATGAGCAGTTCTTC
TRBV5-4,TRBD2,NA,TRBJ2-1,CASSLDYDFREGQPEQFF,TGTGCCAGCAGCTTGGATTATGATTTTCGGGAGGGCCAACCTGAGCAGTTCTTC
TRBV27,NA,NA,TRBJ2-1,CASSSGHEQFF,TGTGCCAGCAGTTCCGGCCATGAGCAGTTCTTC
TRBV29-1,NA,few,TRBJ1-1,CSVGLGEAFF,TGCAGCGTGGGGTTGGGTGAAGCTTTCTTT
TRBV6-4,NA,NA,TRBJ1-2,CASSDSSDGQSYGYTF,TGTGCCAGCAGTGACTCGAGTGACGGGCAAAGCTATGGCTACACCTTC
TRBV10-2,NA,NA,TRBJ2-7,CASSDWGYYEQYF,TGCGCCAGCAGTGACTGGGGCTACTACGAGCAGTACTTC
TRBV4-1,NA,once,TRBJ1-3,CASSQVGAPSGNTIYF,TGCGCCAGCAGCCAAGTCGGGGCCCCTTCTGGGAACACCATATATTTT
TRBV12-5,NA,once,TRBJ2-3,CASGLTDTQYF,TGTGCTAGTGGTTTGACAGATACGCAGTATTTT
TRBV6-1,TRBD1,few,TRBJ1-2,CASSEWGQGIYGYTF,TGTGCCAGCAGTGAATGGGGACAGGGCATCTATGGCTACACCTTC
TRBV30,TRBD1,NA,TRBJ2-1,CAWGTGSSYNEQFF,TGTGCCTGGGGGACAGGGAGCTCCTACAATGAGCAGTTCTTC
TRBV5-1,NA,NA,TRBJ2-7,CASSQTAATYEQYF,TGCGCCAGCAGCCAAACTGCTGCAACCTACGAGCAGTACTTC
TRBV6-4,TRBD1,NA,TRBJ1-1,CASRMNPDRGRNTEAFF,TGTGCCAGCAGAATGAATCCGGACAGGGGCCGGAACACTGAAGCTTTCTTT
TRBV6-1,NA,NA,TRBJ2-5,CASSGVKRLQETQYF,TGTGCCAGCAGTGGGGTAAAACGGCTACAAGAGACCCAGTACTTC
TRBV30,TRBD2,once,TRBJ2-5,CAWSGGGQETQYF,TGTGCCTGGAGTGGGGGGGGCCAAGAGACCCAGTACTTC
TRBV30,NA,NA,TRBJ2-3,CACNRGQLKGTQYF,TGTGCCTGTAACCGGGGCCAGCTGAAGGGTACGCAGTATTTT